The sequence of this T cell receptor beta chain was determined in a study of cytomegalovirus exposure and HLA in healthy donors (dated by TCRdb to about 2017). In the study overall: An earlier analysis of fewer than 750 of the donors reported approximately 300 Gb of sequence data and 95 million to 120 million unique TCR beta sequences obtained from some 200 million T cells. An earlier analysis of approximately 640 of the donors applied high-throughput TCR beta sequencing to assess whether each TCR beta V gene segment acted as functional or pseudogenic. The T cell repertoires of 670 or so subjects were profiled by immunosequencing and related to cytomegalovirus serostatus. Donor age, sex, ethnicity and CMV serostatus were compiled together with the repertoire data. Rather than drawing on any new phenotypic data, the later analysis identified candidate immune exposures from TCR beta sequences and the way those sequences occurred across donors. To study patterns of TCR occurrence, a later analysis re-analyzed previously published TCR beta repertoires from hundreds of donors and added high-resolution HLA genotyping. HLA typing included class I and class II loci at four-digit resolution. Across around 400 genotyped donors of the cohort, an average of approximately 240,000 unique TCR beta nucleotide sequences per donor were sequenced, and roughly 20% of those sequences were non-productive. Of the roughly 400 genotyped donors, 65% to 90% fell in the genetic ancestry cluster associated with self-reported Caucasian donors. The aim of the study was to test whether cataloging public T cell receptors could identify signatures of past pathogen exposure. An early release covering roughly 640 HLA-typed donors comprised about 290 gigabases of sequencing data and approximately 85 million unique TCR sequences. A later genetic analysis used genome-wide SNP genotypes for about 60% of the 666 donors, treating that subset as a discovery cohort. Along with the approximately 670-subject first cohort, a separate validation cohort of around 120 different subjects was used. Roughly five DR-DQ haplotypes were handled as single units for association and clustering, since linkage in the cohort was strong. Every discovery cohort repertoire had been produced on one sequencing platform. To predict cytomegalovirus infection status, the study combined high-throughput TCR immunosequencing, statistical association of individual TCRs with disease status, and machine learning. The number of typed donors differed by locus: about 629-640 for A, B, C, DRB1 and DQB1; approximately 520 for DQA1; fewer than 610 for DPA1; and 400 to 480 for DPB1.

In regard to this clone: Its antigen is currently not known. One base away there is no much larger clone; base qualities are not given.

Receptors were amplified or captured by the immunoSEQ multiplex PCR assay. The multiplex PCR relied on a mix of 60 forward primers for TCR Vbeta segments and 13 reverse primers for TCR Jbeta segments. A multiplex PCR assay on genomic DNA amplified the CDR3 region of rearranged TCR beta genes. The Illumina HiSeq System was used to sequence the amplified TCR beta libraries as 87-base-pair reads. In the source study's methods: In a later analysis, some 80 million unique TCR beta chains were counted across the 690 or so repertoires, and roughly 11 million of these chains were shared by at least two donors. A nearest-neighbor algorithm error-corrected the raw reads and collapsed the reads into unique sequences, merging closely related sequences to remove PCR and sequencing errors. CDR3 sequences were aligned to IMGT reference sequences to assign V, D and J gene segments. For a sequence to be retained, a match of at least six nucleotides to both a V gene segment and a J gene segment was required. Rearrangements were called productive when the CDR3 lacked stop codons and stayed in frame with V and J; all others were non-productive. CDR3 was defined by IMGT convention, running from the second conserved V-encoded cysteine to the conserved J-encoded phenylalanine. The earlier analysis of roughly 590 of the donors excluded any sequence lacking an unambiguous match to a single V gene segment. In an earlier analysis of some 590 of the donors, a V segment was called functional when productive rearrangements were above 56.7%, and segregating when the standard deviation between donors exceeded 5%. A statistical classification framework was built for diagnosing cytomegalovirus status from the catalog of TCR beta chain sequences. In a later analysis, V and J genes were assigned by comparing TCR nucleotide sequences against IMGT/GENE-DB human TR gene sequences. Using the TCRdist pipeline, a later analysis assigned CDR3 sequences along with most-parsimonious VDJ recombination scenarios. In a later analysis, each TCR beta chain was defined by its CDR3 amino acid sequence together with its V-gene family, and reads lacking a unique V-gene family were excluded. To address suspected cross-contamination and a sequencing artifact, a later analysis removed a few hundred highly shared, low-generation-probability nucleotide sequences. A later analysis calculated a clonal expansion index for each public chain from normalized within-repertoire ranks of inferred template counts. Generation probabilities in a later analysis came from a VDJ recombination model fitted to out-of-frame rearrangements, and those results were checked against IGoR. In a later analysis, hypergeometric tests were used to score TCR-TCR, TCR-HLA and TCR-CMV co-occurrence, with a repertoire-size bias correction applied to TCR pairs. A later analysis estimated false discovery rates by permuting HLA or CMV assignments 20 times. In a later analysis, co-occurring TCRs were grouped with DBSCAN, and TCRdist sequence similarity was added when clustering was performed within HLA-allele-positive subsets. Repertoires with fewer than 30,000 or more than 120,000 public chains, plus five repertoires with anomalous nucleotide sharing, were excluded from co-occurrence clustering. In TCRdb, the immuneACCESS table is reduced to in-frame sequences with V and J assigned. These tables do not hold every clone; where another copy was compared, an unresolved V gene accounts for under half, and the others remain unexplained. That table supplies the V and J calls and clone size; D and trimming were determined from the DNA. The sample table lists under 150,000 clones, about 84% of them with a count of one. The ten most abundant clones make up 2% to 3% of the sample.

The cohort was made up of 666 healthy bone marrow donors. At the time of sampling, all cohort members were nominally healthy, though unrecorded immune exposures were likely present. The donor tested CMV seronegative and was one of the 352 seronegative cohort members. Each donor provided a peripheral blood sample, and peripheral blood mononuclear cells were used for TCR beta sequencing. Genomic DNA extraction from the blood cell samples was performed with the Qiagen DNeasy Blood Extraction Kit. Overall study results and their limits: A further reported finding was that TCR beta sequences accurately predicted the HLA-A and HLA-B alleles for most subjects in the first cohort. In the study, approximately 160 TCR beta chains were listed as associated with cytomegalovirus. While some public TCRs were present in many individuals, most TCR sequences turned up only very rarely across donors. The earlier analysis of approximately 590 of the donors excluded roughly 17 rarely observed V segments, including chromosome 9 orphons, because counts were too low. Correlated functional status among segregating V segments might reflect linkage disequilibrium, but an unknown experimental factor could not be ruled out. In a later analysis, HLA-associated TCR beta chains were found to be more clonally expanded and to have lower generation probabilities than equally common non-associated chains. A cluster of highly shared sequence variants was judged likely to represent a technical artifact of the sequencing pipeline. A later analysis associated 16,951 TCR beta sequences with specific HLA alleles at a false discovery rate of 0.05. Because HLA typing was unavailable for some donors at each locus, only the typed subset was used in association tests. The classifier was reported to diagnose cytomegalovirus status with high specificity and sensitivity in both the original and validation cohorts. In vitro tests confirmed that a few of the cytomegalovirus-associated TCR beta chains recognize cytomegalovirus antigens. In a later analysis, the rate of TCR association differed among HLA loci, with DRB1 alleles having the most associated TCRs and HLA-C alleles having the fewest. A later analysis found that most CMV-associated TCR beta chains appeared HLA-restricted, with HLA associations seemingly driven largely by CMV exposure. An earlier analysis of some 560 of the donors showed that most TCR beta V segments appeared in productive rearrangements either about 90% or about 30% of the time, which broadly matched IMGT annotations. In a later analysis, several top co-occurrence clusters were reported to appear linked to parvovirus B19, influenza, CMV and Epstein-Barr virus. The authors suggested that the approach could potentially be extended to other disease states and immunological phenotypes. A later genetic analysis associated a missense DCLRE1C variant with V-gene and J-gene trimming of TCR beta chains, and an independent cohort replicated the association. According to a later genetic analysis, donors in an Asian-associated ancestry cluster had fewer N-insertions in productive TCRs than the approximately 650-donor mean. In this cohort, only TCR beta chains were sequenced, and detectable features were limited by the absence of alpha or paired-chain data. When HLA alleles, especially DR and DQ, strongly co-occurred, TCR associations were difficult to assign to individual alleles. Because the 87-base-pair reads could not distinguish some IMGT-functional V segments, including TRBV6-2 and TRBV6-3, those segments were excluded. CMV serostatus was the only immune exposure information available for the cohort. Sequencing depth was assumed to be roughly uniform across donors in the presence/absence analyses, though that assumption may not hold.

The CDR3, from cysteine to phenylalanine, totals 17 residues. Only the CDR3 DNA stays, 51 bases, in frame from base 1. Reading the germline V gene gives CDR1 MGHRA and CDR2 YSYEKL. Trimming removed 0 bases from V and 0 bases from J, leaving 9 bases between the germline ends. Here the chain combines TRBV4-1 and TRBJ1-6; the D gene cannot be resolved reliably. This clonotype was obtained from a man aged 50 or older in good health and CMV-seronegative. The sequencing sample was made of PBMCs. The nucleotide sequence is TGCGCCAGCAGCCAAGATAGTTCCGTCTCCTATAATTCACCCCTCCACTTT. This yields the protein CASSQDSSVSYNSPLHF.